The 11 T cell receptor beta chains below come from one sample, sequenced in a study of T cell repertoires in cytomegalovirus infection. MiXCR was run by TCRdb on the reads, yielding one entry per CDR3 protein. In the table there are some 130,000 distinct CDR3 sequences, more than 7% of which are singletons. Sequencing used PBMCs. These receptors were taken from a human donor in good health (CMV status not recorded). Some clones in this sample may be carry-over from other donors' samples.

This clonotype has ten or more counts. This chain uses TRBV2 with TRBJ2-5; D may be TRBD2 (6 bases). There are 14 residues in the CDR3. The V end was cut by 2 bases, the J end by 2 bases, with 9 bases between. Germline V gives CDR1 SNHLY, CDR2 FYNNEI. The CDR3 spells CASSELTRQETQYF. The CDR3, as DNA: TGTGCCAGCAGTGAACTGACTAGGCAAGAGACCCAGTACTTC.

This clonotype was detected many times. The J gene is TRBJ2-1, the V gene TRBV19; unclear D gene. Germline V gene data show CDR1 as LNHDA and CDR2 as SQIVND (reference sequence). V was trimmed by 3 bases and J by 0 bases, leaving 9 bases between them. This CDR3 is 15 amino acids long. The CDR3 coding sequence is TGTGCCAGTAGTATCGGGTGGAGCTCCTACAATGAGCAGTTCTTC. Residues: CASSIGWSSYNEQFF. Complete variable domain (other parts from reference TRBV19 and TRBJ2-1): DGGITQSPKYLFRKEGQNVTLSCEQNLNHDAMYWYRQDPGQGLRLIYYSQIVNDFQKGDIAEGYSVSREKKESFPLTVTSAQKNPTAFYLCASSIGWSSYNEQFFGPGTRLTVL.

In its sample, this clonotype was seen many times. The genes are TRBV28 and TRBJ1-1; D is unclear. The V end was cut by 3 bases, the J end by 11 bases, with 16 bases between. Germline V CDR1 and CDR2: MDHEN, SYDVKM. There are 13 residues in the CDR3. The CDR3 loop is CASSFSSDGVAFF. The CDR3 DNA reads TGTGCCAGCAGTTTTTCGTCGGACGGCGTGGCTTTCTTT.

This clonotype was seen many times. The rearrangement uses TRBV12-3 or TRBV12-4 and TRBJ1-1; D remains ambiguous. The CDR3 is 14 residues long. V was trimmed by 1 base and J by 4 bases, leaving 10 bases between them. DNA of the CDR3: TGTGCCAGCAGTTTAGGACCTCCAGTCACTGAAGCTTTCTTT. Residues: CASSLGPPVTEAFF.

Of note for this clonotype: The final CDR3 position lacks the conserved phenylalanine or tryptophan, pointing to a likely read error. This chain links TRBV15 with TRBJ1-4; no reliable D call. Trimming left V 1 base short and J 8 bases short, with 11 bases between. In germline, CDR1 is LNHNV, CDR2 YYDKDF (reference sequence). There are 14 residues in the CDR3. CDR3 sequence: CATSRGGVAEKLFV. CDR3 in DNA: TGTGCCACCAGCAGAGGCGGGGTAGCGGAAAAACTGTTTGTT.

This clonotype was observed many times. The rearrangement uses TRBV7-2 and TRBJ1-2; possibly TRBD1 for D (5 bases). V lost 2 bases and J lost 5, with 9 bases in between. Germline CDR1 SGHTA, CDR2 FQGNSA. The CDR3 is 13 amino acids. The CDR3 DNA reads TGTGCCAGCAGCTTACAACAGGTTTATGGCTACACCTTC. Its translation is CASSLQQVYGYTF.

Only a few counts were recorded for this clonotype. In nucleotides, the CDR3 is TGCGCCAGCAGCCAATCCGAAGAGCGGGGGTACAATGAGCAGTTCTTC. Translated: CASSQSEERGYNEQFF. The V and J genes are TRBV4-1 and TRBJ2-1; TRBD2 matches at 8 bases. Germline V lookup: CDR1 MGHRA, CDR2 YSYEKL. The CDR3 extends over 16 amino acids. Losses at the gene ends were 2 bases for V and 4 bases for J; bases not matched to a gene: 7.

This clonotype was observed a few times. The chain links TRBV20-1 to TRBJ1-2; D remains unclear. This CDR3 spans 11 amino acids. Germline CDR1 reads DFQATT; CDR2 reads SNEGSKA (reference sequence). The ends were cut back, 5 bases at V and 10 bases at J, with 14 bases in the middle. CDR3: CSAGSADPYTF. CDR3 in DNA: TGCAGTGCTGGTTCGGCAGACCCCTACACCTTC.

This clonotype was counted ten times or more. This chain links TRBV2 with TRBJ2-7, with D possibly matching TRBD1 (6 bases). The ends were cut back, 7 bases at V and 2 bases at J, with 18 bases in the middle. CDR3 length: 15 residues. The V gene's germline CDR1 is SNHLY and CDR2 FYNNEI. The DNA for the CDR3 is TGTGCCAGCAAGAGGACAGACTATAACACCTACGAGCAGTACTTC. Its protein product is CASKRTDYNTYEQYF.

Concerning this clonotype: This could be a read error, since a much larger clone is one nucleotide away. The J gene is TRBJ1-5, the V gene TRBV2; 9 positions agree with TRBD1. This CDR3 comprises 12 residues. Germline V gene sequence: CDR1 SNHLY, CDR2 FYNNEI. The chain's CDR3 is CASSPDRGENFF. The CDR3 DNA reads TGTGCCAGCAGCCCCGACAGGGGGGAGAATTTTTTC.

This clonotype was seen at least ten times. The chain couples TRBV6-5 to TRBJ2-1, with D unclear. The CDR3 is 13 residues long. V lost 3 bases, J lost 10 bases, and 13 bases lay in between. Germline loops: CDR1 MNHEY, CDR2 SVGAGI. CDR3 amino acids: CASSYRLEREQFF. CDR3 DNA sequence: TGTGCCAGCAGTTATCGGCTAGAAAGAGAGCAGTTCTTC.